The present T cell receptor (beta chain) was sequenced within a study of regulatory T cells in long-lasting Graves disease. To note about this clonotype: The antigen is undetermined.

Regarding time point: newly diagnosed GD, antithyroid drugs for less than 3 months. PBMCs were the source of the RNA used for TCR sequencing. Trimming pared 3 bases from V and 4 bases from J, leaving 12 bases between. Germline lookup yields CDR1 SNHLY and CDR2 FYNNEI. The CDR3 spans 15 residues. CDR3 regions were amplified by Arm-PCR using iRepertoire HTBI primers to build TCR beta libraries. TCRdb re-analysed the multiplex PCR reads in MiXCR, keeping a single row per CDR3 protein. The repertoire includes hundreds of thousands of distinct CDR3 sequences, under 20% of them detected once, and approximately 20% sits in the top ten. Study findings and constraints: The study found TRBV28, TRBJ1-2 and TRBJ2-5 favored in persistent disease.

These data also formed part of another study, on T cells in Graves' hyperthyroidism and ophthalmopathy. In that study: In blood, most of the thyroid clonotypes expanded above 0.001 were also present.

Specimen: peripheral blood mononuclear cells (PBMCs), collected at new diagnosis, from a patient treated with antithyroid drugs. This TCR derives from a woman in her twenties or thirties with Graves disease. The chain couples TRBV2 to TRBJ2-2; TRBD1 or TRBD2 may be the D gene (5 bases each). CDR3 nucleotides: TGTGCCAGCAGTGAGGGGGTCTTGGGCACCGGGGAGCTGTTTTTT. Translation gives CASSEGVLGTGELFF. Using reference TRBV2 and TRBJ2-2 for the parts outside the CDR3, the full variable domain is EPEVTQTPSHQVTQMGQEVILRCVPISNHLYFYWYRQILGQKVEFLVSFYNNEISEKSEIFDDQFSVERPDGSNFTLKIRSTKLEDSAMYFCASSEGVLGTGELFFGEGSRLTVL.